This T cell receptor beta chain came from a study of blood T cell repertoires in COVID-19. Overall study: Nucleic acid was either cDNA or gDNA, and it came from T cells, B-cell-depleted T cells, or PBMCs.

Patients of the Seattle cohort, enrolled during active infection, were followed longitudinally. In the source study's methods: Amplification of reference gene primers provided the estimated nucleated cell counts. The protocol was immunoSEQ multiplex PCR, while the TCRdb copy is restricted to in-frame clones and leaves out a portion. That table is the source of V, J and clone size, and D and trimming were worked out from the DNA. The data hold 260,000 or so clones, with about four fifths observed a single time. This CDR3 contains 13 residues. Trimming pared 5 bases from V and 8 bases from J, leaving 12 bases between.

The J gene is TRBJ2-2, the V gene TRBV12-3 or TRBV12-4, with a possible D match to TRBD1 (5 bases). The source is an elderly woman with COVID-19, enrolled during active disease. The sequencing input was peripheral blood. CDR3 region: CASSRDSGGELFF. CDR3 coding DNA: TGTGCCAGCAGTCGCGATTCAGGGGGGGAGCTGTTTTTT.